The clone carrying this T cell receptor beta chain was observed at least ten times. Building the TCR beta libraries relied on iRepertoire HTBI primers, and CDR3 regions underwent Arm-PCR. In TCRdb, the multiplex PCR reads were re-called with MiXCR into one record per CDR3 protein. Here the sample spans some 500,000 distinct CDR3 sequences, approximately 13% being singletons. The data derive from a study of regulatory T cells in long-lasting Graves disease. Documented time point: newly diagnosed GD, antithyroid drugs for less than 3 months. There was RNA extracted from PBMCs, and the TCR library was made from it. The CDR3 has 14 amino acids. Trimming took 3 bases from V and 9 from J, leaving 15 bases between them. Germline V gene sequence: CDR1 LGHDT, CDR2 YNNKEL (reference sequence). The same specimen was also included in a second study, on T cells in Graves' hyperthyroidism and ophthalmopathy. That source notes: Together with thyroid ultrasound, orbital computed tomography, serum thyroxine and TRAb, clinical symptoms were used for diagnoses.

Material: peripheral blood mononuclear cells (PBMCs), obtained at new diagnosis, from a patient treated with antithyroid drugs. V gene TRBV3-1 combines with J gene TRBJ2-1, with TRBD1 as a possible D gene (7 bases). This TCR came from a man younger than 45 with Graves disease. As DNA, the CDR3 is TGTGCCAGCAGCCAGGGACTCCAGGGGGTTGAGCAGTTCTTC. It specifies CASSQGLQGVEQFF.